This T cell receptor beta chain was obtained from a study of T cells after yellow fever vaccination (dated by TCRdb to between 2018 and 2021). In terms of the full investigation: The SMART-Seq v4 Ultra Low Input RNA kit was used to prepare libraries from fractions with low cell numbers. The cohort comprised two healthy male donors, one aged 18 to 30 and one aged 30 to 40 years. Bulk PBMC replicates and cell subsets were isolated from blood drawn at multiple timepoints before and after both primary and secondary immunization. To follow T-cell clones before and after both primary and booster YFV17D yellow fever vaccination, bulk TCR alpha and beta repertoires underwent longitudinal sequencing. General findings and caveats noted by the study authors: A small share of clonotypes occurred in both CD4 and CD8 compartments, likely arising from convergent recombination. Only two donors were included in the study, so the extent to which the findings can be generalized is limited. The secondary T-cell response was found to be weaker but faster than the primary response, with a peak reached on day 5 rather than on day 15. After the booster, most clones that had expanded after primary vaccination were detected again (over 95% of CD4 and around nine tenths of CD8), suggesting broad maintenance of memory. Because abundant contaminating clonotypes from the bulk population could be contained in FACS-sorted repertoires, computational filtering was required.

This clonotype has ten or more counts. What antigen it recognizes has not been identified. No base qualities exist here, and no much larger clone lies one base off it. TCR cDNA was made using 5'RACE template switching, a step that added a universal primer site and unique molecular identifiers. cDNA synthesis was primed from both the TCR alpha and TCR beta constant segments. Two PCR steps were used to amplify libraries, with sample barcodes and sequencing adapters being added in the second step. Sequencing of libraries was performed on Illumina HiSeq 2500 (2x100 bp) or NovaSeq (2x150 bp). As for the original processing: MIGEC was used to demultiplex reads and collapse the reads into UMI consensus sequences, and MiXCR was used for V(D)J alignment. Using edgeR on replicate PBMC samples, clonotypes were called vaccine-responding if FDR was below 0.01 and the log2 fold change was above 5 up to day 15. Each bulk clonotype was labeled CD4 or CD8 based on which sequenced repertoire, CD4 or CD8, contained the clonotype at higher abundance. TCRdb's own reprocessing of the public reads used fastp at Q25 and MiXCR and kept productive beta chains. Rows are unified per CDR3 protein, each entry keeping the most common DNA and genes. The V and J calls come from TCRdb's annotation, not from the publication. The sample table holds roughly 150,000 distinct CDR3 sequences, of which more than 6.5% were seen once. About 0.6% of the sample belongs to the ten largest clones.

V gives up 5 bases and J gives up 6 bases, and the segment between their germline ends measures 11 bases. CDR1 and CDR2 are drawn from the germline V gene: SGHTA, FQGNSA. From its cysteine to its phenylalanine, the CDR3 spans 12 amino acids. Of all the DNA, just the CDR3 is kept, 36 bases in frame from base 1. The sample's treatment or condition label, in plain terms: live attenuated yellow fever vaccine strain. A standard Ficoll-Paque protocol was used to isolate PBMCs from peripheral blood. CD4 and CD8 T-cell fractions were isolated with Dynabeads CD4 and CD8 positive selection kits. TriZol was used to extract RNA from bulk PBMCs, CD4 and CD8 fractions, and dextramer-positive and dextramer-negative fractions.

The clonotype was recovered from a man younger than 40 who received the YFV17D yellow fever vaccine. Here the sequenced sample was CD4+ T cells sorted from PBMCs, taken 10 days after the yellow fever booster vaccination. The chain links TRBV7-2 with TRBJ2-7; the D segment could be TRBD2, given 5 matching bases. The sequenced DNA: TGTGCCAGCAGCGTAAGTGGAGGCGAGCAGTACTTC. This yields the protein CASSVSGGEQYF.